This T cell receptor (beta chain) stems from a study of shared clonotypes between healthy human individuals. The wider study: Donors were two women and a few men aged 18 to 49.

General study findings and limits: Naive subsets usually exceeded memory subsets in estimated richness.

Several immunoSEQ 96-well plates shared each subset's DNA, each plate a replicate. Replicate PCRs for sorted subsets used roughly 200 ng DNA; this equaled about 30,000 T cell genomes. Sequenced by immunoSEQ multiplex PCR; TCRdb stores in-frame clones only, minus some. The table has more than 2,000,000 clones, roughly 93% seen once. Trimming cost V 4 bases and J 3 bases, with 19 bases left between them. This CDR3 region has 16 residues. The germline gives CDR1 LNHDA, CDR2 SQIVND (reference sequence). As to this clone: Its specificity is unknown.

The V gene is TRBV19, the J gene TRBJ2-7, with D possibly matching TRBD2 (5 bases). The sample was naive CD4+ T cells from PBMCs. The subset: CD45RA+ positively selected. The TCR comes from a man aged 18 to 30 in good health. Some clones in this sample may be carry-over from other donors' samples. DNA of the CDR3: TGTGCCAGTAGTACCCAAGCGGCGATCGGCCACTACGAGCAGTACTTC. Protein sequence: CASSTQAAIGHYEQYF.